The present entry profiles one T cell receptor (beta chain) with its context. These data belong to a study of tumour-infiltrating T cells in Burkitt lymphoma. Study overall: Productive clonality predicted overall and progression-free survival.

TCRdb's copy holds only in-frame clones and misses some; the assay was immunoSEQ multiplex PCR. The sample holds some 13,000 clones; approximately 71% are singletons and the top ten take around 7.2%. The CDR3 spans 17 residues. V was clipped by 6 bases and J by 4 bases; unmatched bases: 11. Germline V gene sequence: CDR1 SQVTM, CDR2 ANQGSEA. Sequencing used tumor tissue. This TCR was sampled from a human donor with diffuse large B-cell lymphoma. The chain carries TRBV29-1 and TRBJ2-1, with 14 nucleotides matching TRBD2. Here the CDR3 reads CSVALTSGRAVYNEQFF. CDR3 coding DNA: TGCAGCGTGGCTCTGACTAGCGGGAGGGCAGTATACAATGAGCAGTTCTTC.